The sequence of this T cell receptor beta chain was determined in a study of blood T cell repertoires in COVID-19. The V and J ends lost 4 bases and 3 bases respectively, with 16 bases between them. The CDR3 consists of 15 residues. The germline V gene encodes CDR1 MGHDK and CDR2 SYGVNS. In the original analysis: Amplification of reference gene primers provided the estimated nucleated cell counts. Sequencing was performed with immunoSEQ multiplex PCR; in TCRdb, only in-frame clones are kept and a portion is missing. The V and J calls and clone size are taken from that table; D and trimming were inferred from the DNA. The sample records about 16,000 clones, around nine tenths being singletons.

The chain is built from TRBV25-1 and TRBJ2-7, with D possibly being TRBD1 (5 bases). Sequencing input: peripheral blood. This clonotype originated in a man aged 55 to 70 with active COVID-19. The CDR3 here is CASSAPPGIGYEQYF. CDR3 sequence (DNA): TGTGCCAGCAGTGCTCCCCCAGGGATAGGCTACGAGCAGTACTTC.